These 30 T cell receptor beta chains originate from one sample sequenced in a study of human T cells and chemical hapten exposure. TCRdb redid the calling of the RACE reads with MiXCR, one entry per CDR3 protein. The table includes roughly 380,000 distinct CDR3 sequences, around 6% detected once. Stated time point: patch test 2, 6 weeks after DPC sensitization. Indicated treatment: therapeutic diphenylcyclopropenone sensitization with weekly scalp DPC. The material sequenced was whole blood, taken in connection with sensitization to the hapten diphenylcyclopropenone (DPC). The receptor set was obtained from a woman aged 18 to 35 with alopecia areata. Some clones in this sample may be carry-over from other donors' samples.

This clonotype was seen a few times. J is TRBJ1-5 and V is TRBV6-1; no clear D gene. Germline V CDR1 and CDR2: MNHNS, SASEGT. V was trimmed by 3 bases and J by 7 bases, leaving 13 bases between them. This CDR3 comprises 14 residues. The CDR3 DNA is TGTGCCAGCAGTGAGCTAGGTATTGGGCAGCCCCAGCATTTT. Its protein product is CASSELGIGQPQHF.

This sequence joins TRBV9 and TRBJ2-7; the D gene could be TRBD1 or TRBD2 (5 bases each). Germline-derived CDR1 and CDR2 are SGDLS and YYNGEE. CDR3 length equals 15 residues. V was clipped by 0 bases and J by 2 bases, with 12 bases between them. As DNA, the CDR3 is TGTGCCAGCAGCGTAGGAGGTGGGGACCCCTACGAGCAGTACTTC. It specifies CASSVGGGDPYEQYF. Full variable domain (remainder filled in from reference TRBV9 and TRBJ2-7): DSGVTQTPKHLITATGQRVTLRCSPRSGDLSVYWYQQSLDQGLQFLIQYYNGEERAKGNILERFSAQQFPDLHSELNLSSLELGDSALYFCASSVGGGDPYEQYFGPGTRLTVT.

The chain combines TRBV12-3 or TRBV12-4 with TRBJ1-5; D is uncertain. Trimming removed 10 bases at V and 1 base at J, with 8 bases between. The CDR3 spans 12 residues. For the CDR3, the DNA is TGTGCCATCGGTCCCAGCAATCAGCCCCAGCATTTT. This codes for CAIGPSNQPQHF.

This clonotype showed up just a few times. The chain carries TRBV5-5 and TRBJ1-5; unclear D gene. The CDR3 totals 15 residues. Per germline, CDR1 SGHKS and CDR2 YYEKEE (reference sequence). Between the trimmed V and J ends, which lost 0 bases and 3 bases, there was a span of 10 bases. This CDR3 reads CASSLVWGDNQPQHF. CDR3 coding DNA: TGTGCCAGCAGCTTGGTCTGGGGAGACAATCAGCCCCAGCATTTT.

This clonotype has ten or more counts. The chain carries TRBV6-5 and TRBJ1-6, with D perhaps TRBD1 (5 bases). The V end was cut by 6 bases, the J end by 3 bases, with 12 bases between. This CDR3 comprises 15 residues. Per the germline V gene, CDR1 is MNHEY and CDR2 is SVGAGI. CDR3 region: CASRPGWDYNSPLHF. CDR3 sequence (DNA): TGTGCCAGCAGGCCAGGGTGGGACTATAATTCACCCCTCCACTTT.

This clonotype has a handful of counts. The chain recombines TRBV20-1 with TRBJ2-5; 8 nucleotides agree with TRBD1. Germline V gene sequence: CDR1 DFQATT, CDR2 SNEGSKA (reference sequence). V was clipped by 3 bases and J by 5 bases; unmatched bases: 11. The CDR3 is 15 amino acids. The CDR3 DNA follows: TGCAGTGCTAGCCCCCGACAGGGGCGTGGGGAGACCCAGTACTTC. It yields the protein CSASPRQGRGETQYF.

V is TRBV4-1 and J is TRBJ1-1; 9 bases align to TRBD1. Germline CDR1 is MGHRA and CDR2 is YSYEKL. The trim removed 4 bases at V and 0 bases at J, leaving 3 bases unmatched. This CDR3 spans 15 amino acids. CDR3 nucleotide sequence: TGCGCCAGCAGCCGGACAGGGGCCATGAACACTGAAGCTTTCTTT. Its translation is CASSRTGAMNTEAFF.

This clonotype was counted ten times or more. The chain uses TRBV7-2 and TRBJ1-1; D might be TRBD1 (6 bases). Germline CDR1 and CDR2: SGHTA and FQGNSA. This CDR3 is 13 amino acids long. The V and J ends lost 5 bases and 5 bases respectively, with 12 bases between them. CDR3 bases: TGTGCCAGCAGCATGATAGGGGGTACTGAAGCTTTCTTT. It yields the protein CASSMIGGTEAFF.

This clonotype showed up just a few times. The V call is TRBV5-1, the J call TRBJ2-2; D assignment may be TRBD1 or TRBD2 (6 bases each). Trimming removed 0 bases at V and 6 bases at J, with 15 bases between. This CDR3 comprises 16 residues. Per the germline V gene, CDR1 is SGHRS and CDR2 is YFSETQ. CDR3 DNA: TGCGCCAGCAGCTTGGGCCGGGGGCGAGGCGCCGGGGAGCTGTTTTTT. It specifies CASSLGRGRGAGELFF.

This clonotype was picked up many times. The chain uses TRBV6-2 or TRBV6-3 and TRBJ1-6, with TRBD1 matching 7 bases. The CDR3 loop spans 20 amino acids. From germline, CDR1 is MNHEY and CDR2 SVGEGT. After removal of 6 bases from V and 0 bases from J, the junction contained 17 bases not matched to a gene. The CDR3 loop is CASSGLKLRGQSSYNSPLHF. In nucleotides, the CDR3 is TGTGCCAGCAGCGGCTTAAAATTGAGGGGGCAAAGCTCCTATAATTCACCCCTCCACTTT.

V usage is TRBV5-1 and J usage is TRBJ2-3; TRBD1 matches 8 bases. With 3 bases clipped from V and 5 bases from J, the junction kept 5 bases outside the gene matches. This CDR3 has 14 residues. Germline values: CDR1 SGHRS, CDR2 YFSETQ. In nucleotides, the CDR3 is TGCGCCAGCAGCTACGCAGGGGGCGTAGATACGCAGTATTTT. Protein sequence: CASSYAGGVDTQYF.

The rearrangement links TRBV7-2 to TRBJ2-3; 7 nucleotides line up with TRBD1. The germline V gene encodes CDR1 SGHTA and CDR2 FQGNSA. The CDR3 spans 15 residues. With V trimmed by 5 bases and J by 3 bases, 8 bases remained unmatched. The CDR3 nucleotides are TGTGCCAGCAGCCCCGACAGGGCTAGAACAGATACGCAGTATTTT. It yields the protein CASSPDRARTDTQYF. The full variable domain, with the rest looked up from reference TRBV7-2 and TRBJ2-3, is GAGVSQSPSNKVTEKGKDVELRCDPISGHTALYWYRQSLGQGLEFLIYFQGNSAPDKSGLPSDRFSAERTGGSVSTLTIQRTQQEDSAVYLCASSPDRARTDTQYFGPGTRLTVL.

The genes are TRBV3-1 and TRBJ2-7, with a tentative D call TRBD2 (6 bases). Germline assignment: CDR1 LGHDT and CDR2 YNNKEL (reference sequence). With 5 bases removed from V and 7 bases from J, the gap between germline ends came to 9 bases. The CDR3 is 11 residues long. The CDR3 loop reads CASSLRGEQYF. CDR3 in DNA: TGTGCCAGCAGCTTACGGGGGGAGCAGTACTTC.

The sample holds many counts of this clonotype. V is TRBV6-5 and J is TRBJ1-2; 10 positions agree with TRBD1. The CDR3 has 16 residues. The junction had 10 bases not matched to a gene; V was cut back by 5 bases and J by 4 bases. The germline gives CDR1 MNHEY, CDR2 SVGAGI. The CDR3, as DNA: TGTGCCAGCAGTCCACGACAGGGGGCAGTATCCTATGGCTACACCTTC. It encodes CASSPRQGAVSYGYTF.

V usage is TRBV14 and J usage is TRBJ1-2, with 9 bases aligning to TRBD1. Looked up from germline, CDR1 is SGHDN and CDR2 is FVKESK. The CDR3 has 12 amino acids. V was pared by 7 bases and J by 8 bases, with 5 bases of the junction left unmatched. The CDR3 loop reads CASTPGTGGYTF. CDR3 coding DNA: TGTGCCAGCACCCCAGGGACAGGGGGCTACACCTTC.

This clonotype was observed at least ten times. The V gene is TRBV2, the J gene TRBJ1-2; a possible D gene is TRBD1 (5 bases). The CDR3 covers 15 residues. V shed 4 bases and J shed 1 base, with 13 bases lying between them. Germline loops: CDR1 SNHLY, CDR2 FYNNEI. The CDR3 region has the DNA TGTGCCAGCAGTGGTCCGAGACAGATTAACTATGGCTACACCTTC. Amino acids: CASSGPRQINYGYTF.

This clonotype was counted at least ten times. The chain employs TRBV27 and TRBJ1-1, with D possibly being TRBD1 (5 bases). This CDR3 has 14 residues. The V and J ends lost 6 bases and 7 bases respectively, with 18 bases between them. CDR1 is MNHEY, CDR2 SMNVEV, per germline (reference sequence). The CDR3 reads CASRKLTGGDEAFF. The CDR3 coding sequence is TGTGCCAGCAGGAAACTAACCGGGGGGGATGAAGCTTTCTTT.

The table lists this clonotype with many counts. The chain carries TRBV27 and TRBJ1-3; D gene ambiguous. Looked up from germline, CDR1 is MNHEY and CDR2 is SMNVEV (reference sequence). The CDR3 contains 12 residues. The germline V and J ends were trimmed by 8 bases and 0 bases, with 5 bases remaining between them. CDR3 in DNA: TGTGCCAGCTGGTTCTCTGGAAACACCATATATTTT. Encoded protein: CASWFSGNTIYF.

This clonotype was counted only a few times. The chain couples TRBV20-1 to TRBJ2-3; 10 nucleotides line up with TRBD2. This CDR3 is built from 14 residues. V was pared by 6 bases and J by 1 base, with 4 bases of the junction left unmatched. Germline CDR1 and CDR2: DFQATT and SNEGSKA (reference sequence). CDR3 in amino acids: CSAKTSGGTDTQYF. DNA of the CDR3: TGCAGTGCCAAAACTAGCGGGGGCACAGATACGCAGTATTTT.

The chain employs TRBV18 and TRBJ2-5, with D perhaps TRBD1 or TRBD2 (5 bases each). V lost 8 bases and J lost 3, with 19 bases in between. Looked up from germline, CDR1 is KGHSH and CDR2 is LQKENI. This CDR3 region has 15 residues. Here the CDR3 DNA reads TGTGCCAGCGCTCGTTTAGGGACGGTAGAAGAGACCCAGTACTTC. It specifies CASARLGTVEETQYF.

In its sample, this clonotype was seen many times. The rearrangement links TRBV20-1 to TRBJ2-4, with D possibly TRBD1 on 5 matching bases. The V and J ends lost 6 bases and 0 bases respectively, with 21 bases between them. The CDR3 extends over 17 amino acids. Germline assignment: CDR1 DFQATT and CDR2 SNEGSKA (reference sequence). The CDR3: CSAGPRQLEIAKNIQYF. The CDR3, as DNA: TGCAGTGCGGGGCCTCGACAGCTTGAGATAGCCAAAAACATTCAGTACTTC.

The chain links TRBV20-1 to TRBJ1-2; D call uncertain. Trimming took off 2 bases at V and 5 bases at J, with 15 bases between the two ends. This CDR3 is built from 14 residues. In germline, CDR1 is DFQATT, CDR2 SNEGSKA (reference sequence). The CDR3 region has the DNA TGCAGTGCTAGAAACGACGCCGGACTGTATGGCTACACCTTC. Amino acids: CSARNDAGLYGYTF.

This clonotype was found many times. In DNA, the CDR3 is TGTGCCAGCAGTGCCGAGGGGTTCTCCTACAATGAGCAGTTCTTC. Protein: CASSAEGFSYNEQFF. The J gene is TRBJ2-1, the V gene TRBV6-2 or TRBV6-3; D possibly matches TRBD1 or TRBD2 (5 bases each). Trimming took off 5 bases at V and 0 bases at J, with 11 bases between the two ends. CDR3 length: 15 amino acids. Germline loops: CDR1 MNHEY, CDR2 SVGEGT.

This clonotype was recorded a few times. The chain links TRBV20-1 to TRBJ2-7; TRBD2 agrees at 9 bases. Unmatched junction bases numbered 4, after V lost 1 base and J lost 0 bases. From germline, CDR1 is DFQATT and CDR2 SNEGSKA (reference sequence). The CDR3 runs to 15 residues. CDR3 sequence: CSARGERGASYEQYF. CDR3 bases: TGCAGTGCTAGAGGCGAGCGGGGGGCCTCCTACGAGCAGTACTTC.

This clonotype was observed a handful of times. The V gene is TRBV20-1, the J gene TRBJ1-1, with D perhaps matching TRBD1 (5 bases). Germline CDR1 reads DFQATT; CDR2 reads SNEGSKA (reference sequence). The CDR3 covers 11 residues. V lost 5 bases, J lost 3 bases, and 7 bases lay in between. In DNA, the CDR3 is TGCAGTGCTGGGGGGGACACTGAAGCTTTCTTT. Translating it yields CSAGGDTEAFF.

This chain connects TRBV25-1 to TRBJ2-3, with TRBD1 matching over 8 bases. Germline loops: CDR1 MGHDK, CDR2 SYGVNS. The CDR3 runs to 15 residues. V trimming: 3 bases; J trimming: 5 bases; junction bases outside the gene matches: 7. CDR3 coding DNA: TGTGCCAGCAGTGATACGGGACAGGAGGTAGATACGCAGTATTTT. Translated, it gives CASSDTGQEVDTQYF.

Ten or more counts support this clonotype. The gene calls are TRBV2 and TRBJ2-1; 8 nucleotides align to TRBD2. This CDR3 is 14 amino acids long. V lost 5 bases to trimming and J lost 6 bases; unmatched junction nucleotides: 6. CDR1 SNHLY and CDR2 FYNNEI come from the germline V gene. The CDR3 coding sequence is TGTGCCAGCAGTTCCGAGCGGGGGAGCAATGAGCAGTTCTTC. Amino acid sequence: CASSSERGSNEQFF.

There are many counts of this clonotype. V gene TRBV6-5 combines with J gene TRBJ2-3; 9 bases match TRBD2. The CDR3 is 16 amino acids. The germline CDR1 and CDR2 sequences are MNHEY and SVGAGI. Trimming took 2 bases from V and 2 from J; bases not matched to a gene: 5. CDR3 loop: CASSYKAGGDTDTQYF. The CDR3 DNA reads as TGTGCCAGCAGTTACAAAGCGGGGGGCGACACAGATACGCAGTATTTT.

Note on this clonotype: A much larger clone is a single base away; this may be a read error. The CDR3 reads CASSLTQNTEAFF. As DNA, the CDR3 is TGTGCCAGCAGTCTGACACAGAACACTGAAGCTTTCTTT. The chain couples TRBV12-3 or TRBV12-4 to TRBJ1-1; no definite D call. This CDR3 has 13 residues. Trimming removed 5 bases at V and 1 base at J, with 8 bases between.

This clonotype has a handful of counts. The CDR3, as DNA: TGTGCCAGCAGCTCTACAGGAGTTGGGGGAGAGACCCAGTACTTC. Its protein is CASSSTGVGGETQYF. V is TRBV7-3 and J is TRBJ2-5; D might be TRBD1 or TRBD2, each matching 5 bases. CDR1 is SGHTA and CDR2 is FQGTGA in the germline V gene. Trimming took 4 bases from V and 4 from J, leaving 16 bases between them. The CDR3 runs 15 residues.